This T cell receptor (beta chain) was sequenced in a study of blood T cell repertoires in COVID-19. The repertoire was sequenced with immunoSEQ multiplex PCR; TCRdb's copy has only in-frame clones and lacks some. The data contain 150,000 to 200,000 clones, just over 85% of them singletons. Sequenced: peripheral blood. This TCR derives from a man in his sixties with acute or convalescent COVID-19.

CDR3 nucleotides: TGTGCCAGCCAGCGGGAGGGCGCAGATACGCAGTATTTT. Translation gives CASQREGADTQYF. J is TRBJ2-3 and V is TRBV27; 10 bases are shared with TRBD2. The V and J ends lost 8 bases and 4 bases, in that order; junction bases with no gene match: 3. Germline CDR1 MNHEY, CDR2 SMNVEV (reference sequence). This CDR3 spans 13 amino acids.